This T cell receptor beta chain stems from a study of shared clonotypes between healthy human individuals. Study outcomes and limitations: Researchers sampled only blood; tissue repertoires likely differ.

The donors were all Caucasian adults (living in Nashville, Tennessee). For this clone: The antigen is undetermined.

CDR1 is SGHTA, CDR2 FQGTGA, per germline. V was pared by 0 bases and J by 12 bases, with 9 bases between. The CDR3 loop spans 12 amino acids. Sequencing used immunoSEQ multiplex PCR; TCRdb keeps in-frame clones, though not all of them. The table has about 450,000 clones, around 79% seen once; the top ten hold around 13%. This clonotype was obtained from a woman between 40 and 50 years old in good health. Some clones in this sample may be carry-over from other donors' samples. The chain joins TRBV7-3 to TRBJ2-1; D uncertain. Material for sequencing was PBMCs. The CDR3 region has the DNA TGTGCCAGCAGCTTAACGGGATCGGTGCAGTTCTTC. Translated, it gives CASSLTGSVQFF. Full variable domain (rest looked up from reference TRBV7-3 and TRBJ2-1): GAGVSQTPSNKVTEKGKYVELRCDPISGHTALYWYRQSLGQGPEFLIYFQGTGAADDSGLPNDRFFAVRPEGSVSTLKIQRTERGDSAVYLCASSLTGSVQFFGPGTRLTVL.